One and the same sample provided the 10 T cell receptor beta chains below, sequenced in a study of long-term antiretroviral therapy in people with HIV. Researchers report immunoSEQ v3.0 was run at survey level. Only in-frame clones appear in the TCRdb table, and some are missing; sequencing was by immunoSEQ multiplex PCR. The data show 19,000 or so clones, with 60% to 85% seen just once and roughly 8% held by the top ten. The source material was unsorted PBMCs, sampled at the start of antiretroviral therapy. Receptor source: a man aged 25-45 years with HIV.

The J gene is TRBJ1-1, the V gene TRBV19, with TRBD1 matching over 8 bases. Germline CDR1 reads LNHDA; CDR2 reads SQIVND (reference sequence). The CDR3 extends over 14 amino acids. J was trimmed by 5 bases and V by 3 bases; bases with no gene match: 5. The CDR3 sequence: CASSIETGVTEAFF. For the CDR3, the DNA is TGTGCCAGTAGTATCGAGACAGGGGTTACTGAAGCTTTCTTT. The whole variable domain, filled in from reference TRBV19 and TRBJ1-1, reads DGGITQSPKYLFRKEGQNVTLSCEQNLNHDAMYWYRQDPGQGLRLIYYSQIVNDFQKGDIAEGYSVSREKKESFPLTVTSAQKNPTAFYLCASSIETGVTEAFFGQGTRLTVV.

In its sample, this clone was seen a few times. CDR3 DNA sequence: TGTGCCAGCAGCTTGGACAACAGGGGGTCCGAGCAGTACTTC. Protein sequence: CASSLDNRGSEQYF. This rearrangement joins TRBV5-5 to TRBJ2-7; 8 nucleotides match TRBD1. CDR1 and CDR2 from the germline V gene are SGHKS and YYEKEE (reference sequence). V was pared by 0 bases and J by 6 bases, with 5 bases of the junction left unmatched. The length of the CDR3 is 14 residues.

V usage is TRBV7-8 and J usage is TRBJ1-2; 10 bases line up with TRBD1. CDR3 length: 15 residues. V trimming: 5 bases; J trimming: 8 bases; junction bases outside the gene matches: 11. The germline gives CDR1 SGHVS, CDR2 FQNEAQ. CDR3 sequence reads: CASSNPGQGHGGYTF. CDR3 DNA sequence: TGTGCCAGCAGCAATCCGGGACAGGGGCATGGAGGCTACACCTTC. The whole variable domain, filled in from reference TRBV7-8 and TRBJ1-2, reads GAGVSQSPRYKVAKRGQDVALRCDPISGHVSLFWYQQALGQGPEFLTYFQNEAQLDKSGLPSDRFFAERPEGSVSTLKIQRTQQEDSAVYLCASSNPGQGHGGYTFGSGTRLTVV.

This clone was recorded only once. The CDR3, as DNA: TGTGCCAGCAGCTCGGGCAGGGTCTCTGGGGCCAACGTCCTGACTTTC. As protein: CASSSGRVSGANVLTF. The chain uses TRBV7-2 and TRBJ2-6; D is perhaps TRBD1 (5 bases). There are 16 residues in the CDR3. V lost 4 bases and J lost 0, with 10 bases in between. Per germline, CDR1 SGHTA and CDR2 FQGNSA.

The gene calls are TRBV7-8 and TRBJ2-7, with unresolved D. Germline V gene sequence: CDR1 SGHVS, CDR2 FQNEAQ. Trimming took 0 bases from V and 3 from J, leaving 9 bases between them. This CDR3 region has 14 residues. The CDR3, as DNA: TGTGCCAGCAGCTTAGCGCTACGGAACTACGAGCAGTACTTC. Its translation: CASSLALRNYEQYF.

The chain has TRBV7-9 and TRBJ1-6, with D unresolved. Germline V gives CDR1 SEHNR, CDR2 FQNEAQ (reference sequence). The germline V and J ends were trimmed by 5 bases and 6 bases, with 14 bases remaining between them. This CDR3 contains 15 residues. CDR3 in amino acids: CASSLNWEVNSPLHF. In DNA, the CDR3 is TGTGCCAGCAGCCTAAACTGGGAGGTTAATTCACCCCTCCACTTT. Combining the CDR3 with reference TRBV7-9 and TRBJ1-6 gives the whole variable domain DTGVSQNPRHKITKRGQNVTFRCDPISEHNRLYWYRQTLGQGPEFLTYFQNEAQLEKSRLLSDRFSAERPKGSFSTLEIQRTEQGDSAMYLCASSLNWEVNSPLHFGNGTRLTVT.

The chain carries TRBV2 and TRBJ1-1; D is undetermined. Germline CDR1 SNHLY, CDR2 FYNNEI. Trimming stripped 7 bases from V and 11 bases from J, with 14 bases between. The CDR3 is 11 amino acids. CDR3 protein: CASIYSRFAFF. In DNA, the CDR3 is TGTGCCAGCATTTACAGTAGGTTTGCTTTCTTT.

The CDR3 coding sequence is TGTGCCAGCACTTGGGGCAGCTATAGCAATCAGCCCCAGCATTTT. Translating it yields CASTWGSYSNQPQHF. This chain joins TRBV19 and TRBJ1-5; D might be TRBD1 (5 bases). Deletions cut 9 bases from V and 0 bases from J, with 15 bases between. The CDR3 has 15 amino acids. CDR1 and CDR2 from the germline V gene are LNHDA and SQIVND (reference sequence).

With regard to this clone: One end of the junction fails to match germline, which may point to a read error. V gene TRBV7-7 combines with J gene TRBJ2-3, with 7 bases lining up with TRBD1. The CDR3 spans 15 residues. The germline CDR1 and CDR2 sequences are SSHAT and FNYEAQ (reference sequence). This chain's CDR3 is CASSPLRQGSDTQYF. The DNA for the CDR3 is TGTGCTAGCAGCCCACTCCGACAGGGCTCAGATACGCAGTATTTT.

CDR3 region: CASSLEWGADNQPQHF. The CDR3 DNA reads as TGTGCCAGCAGCTTAGAATGGGGGGCGGACAATCAGCCCCAGCATTTT. The rearrangement uses TRBV7-2 and TRBJ1-5; possible D gene TRBD1, 6 bases. V lost 1 base, J lost 3 bases, and 13 bases lay in between. Germline CDR1 is SGHTA and CDR2 is FQGNSA. This CDR3 has 16 residues.